What follows describes a single TCR beta chain. V lost 4 bases to trimming and J lost 5 bases; unmatched junction nucleotides: 3. The germline gives CDR1 SGHNT, CDR2 YYREEE (reference sequence). The CDR3 totals 14 residues. Original data processing: Cell counts per sample came from amplifying reference gene primers. Generated by immunoSEQ multiplex PCR, the TCRdb table keeps only in-frame clones and is missing some. From that table come the V and J calls and clone size; the DNA was used to work out D and trimming. The sample lists around 300,000 clones, around 85% occurring once. The data are from a study of blood T cell repertoires in COVID-19. Study in general: Sources were T cells, B-cell-depleted T cells, or PBMCs; the material itself was cDNA or gDNA.

The chain has TRBV5-4 and TRBJ1-5; TRBD1 matches 10 bases. This clonotype was obtained from a woman under 40 who had recovered from COVID-19. The sequencing sample was made of peripheral blood. CDR3 residues: CASSPGTGDQPQHF. The CDR3 DNA sequence: TGTGCCAGCAGCCCCGGGACAGGGGATCAGCCCCAGCATTTT.